This T cell receptor (beta chain) comes out of a study of blood T cell repertoires in COVID-19. Looking at the study overall: The United States, Italy and Spain were the sources of the acute and convalescent COVID-19 samples. PBMCs, B-cell-depleted T cells, or T cells provided the cDNA or gDNA that made up the material.

The CDR3 is 13 amino acids. Per the authors' pipeline: Quantification of nucleated cells was approximated via reference gene primer amplification. Sequenced by immunoSEQ multiplex PCR; TCRdb stores in-frame clones only, minus some. Clonal size and the V and J genes are those of that table, whereas D and trimming came from the DNA. The table shows about 220,000 clones, with 84% occurring only once. This clonotype originated in a man aged 50-60 years with active or convalescent COVID-19. The chain joins TRBV21-1 to TRBJ1-2. TRBV21-1 is a pseudogene locus. The sequencing sample was made of peripheral blood. As DNA, the CDR3 is TGTGCCAGCAGCAAAGGTTCCCGGGATGGCTACACCTTC. Protein: CASSKGSRDGYTF.